Below, one T cell receptor (beta chain) is given with its context. This sample was included in a study of blood T cell repertoires in COVID-19. The overall study: In each case, the material was cDNA or gDNA derived from T cells, B-cell-depleted T cells, or PBMCs.

The study drew participants aged about 18 to 89 years from some 23 US areas. Assignment of participants to cohorts was predicated upon participant-reported clinical history. The CDR3 extends over 14 amino acids. Unmatched junction bases numbered 5, after V lost 5 bases and J lost 4 bases. Germline-derived CDR1 and CDR2 are KGHSH and LQKENI. The protocol was immunoSEQ multiplex PCR, while the TCRdb copy is restricted to in-frame clones and leaves out a portion. The sample records some 320,000 clones, approximately 81% being singletons. This receptor was identified in a woman in her twenties or thirties who had been exposed to COVID-19. The V gene is TRBV18, the J gene TRBJ1-3, with TRBD1 identical over 7 bases. Sequencing input: PBMCs or T cells enriched from blood (not recorded which). The CDR3 DNA reads as TGTGCCAGCTCATCGAGGGGGCAAGGAAACACCATATATTTT. Translated, it gives CASSSRGQGNTIYF.